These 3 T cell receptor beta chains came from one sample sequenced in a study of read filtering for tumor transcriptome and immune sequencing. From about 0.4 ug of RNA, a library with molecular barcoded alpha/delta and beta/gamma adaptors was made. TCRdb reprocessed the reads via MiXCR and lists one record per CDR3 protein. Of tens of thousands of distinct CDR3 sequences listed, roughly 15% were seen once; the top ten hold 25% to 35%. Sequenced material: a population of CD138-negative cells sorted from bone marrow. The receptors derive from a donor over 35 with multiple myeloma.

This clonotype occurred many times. The CDR3 nucleotides read TGCGCCAGCAGCTCCCGACGACAGGGGCCCACAGATACGCAGTATTTT. Protein: CASSSRRQGPTDTQYF. The gene calls are TRBV5-1 and TRBJ2-3, with 8 positions matching TRBD1. CDR1 SGHRS and CDR2 YFSETQ come from the germline V gene. The CDR3 length is 16 residues. J was trimmed by 2 bases and V by 3 bases; bases with no gene match: 8.

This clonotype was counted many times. CDR3 residues: CASSLTSESSYNEQFF. The CDR3 DNA reads as TGTGCCAGCAGCTTAACTAGCGAGAGCTCCTACAATGAGCAGTTCTTC. The rearrangement uses TRBV7-6 and TRBJ2-1, with 7 nucleotides matching TRBD2. From germline, CDR1 is SGHVS and CDR2 FNYEAQ. The CDR3 totals 16 residues. The V segment lost 2 bases and the J segment 0 bases; nucleotides outside the gene matches: 4.

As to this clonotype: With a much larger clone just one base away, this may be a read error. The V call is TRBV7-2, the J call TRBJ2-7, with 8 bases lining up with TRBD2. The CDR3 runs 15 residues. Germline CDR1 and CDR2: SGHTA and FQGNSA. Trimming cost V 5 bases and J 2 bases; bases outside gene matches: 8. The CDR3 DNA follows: TGTGCCAGCAGCCTCCGGACTAGCCGGACCTACGAGCAGTACTTC. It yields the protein CASSLRTSRTYEQYF.